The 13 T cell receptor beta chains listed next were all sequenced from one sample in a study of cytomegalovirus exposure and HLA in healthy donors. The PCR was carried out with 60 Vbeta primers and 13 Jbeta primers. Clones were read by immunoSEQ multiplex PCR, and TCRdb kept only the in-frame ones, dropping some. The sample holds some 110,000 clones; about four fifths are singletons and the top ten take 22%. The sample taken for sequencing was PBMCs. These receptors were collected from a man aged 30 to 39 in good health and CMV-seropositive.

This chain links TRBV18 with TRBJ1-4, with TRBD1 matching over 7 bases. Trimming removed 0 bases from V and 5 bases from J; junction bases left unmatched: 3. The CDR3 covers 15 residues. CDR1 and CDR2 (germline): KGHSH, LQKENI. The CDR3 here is CASSPPGQRNEKLFF. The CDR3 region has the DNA TGTGCCAGCTCACCACCGGGACAGCGAAATGAAAAACTGTTTTTT.

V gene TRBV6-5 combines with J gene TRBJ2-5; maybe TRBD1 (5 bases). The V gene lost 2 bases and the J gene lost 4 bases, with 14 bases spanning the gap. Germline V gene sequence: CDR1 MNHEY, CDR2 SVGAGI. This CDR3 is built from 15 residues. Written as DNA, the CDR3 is TGTGCCAGCAGTTACGTTACAGGCGGCGGAGAGACCCAGTACTTC. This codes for CASSYVTGGGETQYF.

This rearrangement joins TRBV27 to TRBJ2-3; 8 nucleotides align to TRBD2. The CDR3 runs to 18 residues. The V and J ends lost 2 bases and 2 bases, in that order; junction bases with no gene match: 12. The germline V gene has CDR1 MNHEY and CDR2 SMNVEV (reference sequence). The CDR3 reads CASSLEGAGVGFTDTQYF. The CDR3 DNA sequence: TGTGCCAGCAGTTTAGAGGGAGCGGGAGTGGGTTTCACAGATACGCAGTATTTT.

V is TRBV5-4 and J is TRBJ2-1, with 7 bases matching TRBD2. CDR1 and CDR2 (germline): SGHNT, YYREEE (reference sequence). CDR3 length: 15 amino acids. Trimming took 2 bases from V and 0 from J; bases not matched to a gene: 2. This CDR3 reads CASSFGGTSYNEQFF. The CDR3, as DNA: TGTGCCAGCAGCTTCGGGGGGACCTCCTACAATGAGCAGTTCTTC.

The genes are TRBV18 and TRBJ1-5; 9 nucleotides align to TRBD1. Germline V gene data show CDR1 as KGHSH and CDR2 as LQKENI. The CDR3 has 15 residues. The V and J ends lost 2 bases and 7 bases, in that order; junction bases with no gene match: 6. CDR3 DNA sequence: TGTGCCAGCTCACCAGGGACAGGGTCTGGGCAGCCCCAGCATTTT. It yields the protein CASSPGTGSGQPQHF.

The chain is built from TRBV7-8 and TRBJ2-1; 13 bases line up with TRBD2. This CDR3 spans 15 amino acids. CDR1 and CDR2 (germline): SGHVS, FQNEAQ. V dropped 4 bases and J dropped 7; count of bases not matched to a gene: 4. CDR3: CASSYTSGGANEQFF. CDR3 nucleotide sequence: TGTGCCAGCAGCTACACTAGCGGGGGGGCTAATGAGCAGTTCTTC.

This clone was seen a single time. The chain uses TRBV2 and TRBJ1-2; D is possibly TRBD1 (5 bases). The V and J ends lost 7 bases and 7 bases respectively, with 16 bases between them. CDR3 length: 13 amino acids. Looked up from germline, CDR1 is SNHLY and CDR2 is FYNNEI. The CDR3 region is CASIPRGFSGYTF. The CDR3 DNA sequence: TGTGCCAGCATTCCACGGGGGTTTAGTGGCTACACCTTC.

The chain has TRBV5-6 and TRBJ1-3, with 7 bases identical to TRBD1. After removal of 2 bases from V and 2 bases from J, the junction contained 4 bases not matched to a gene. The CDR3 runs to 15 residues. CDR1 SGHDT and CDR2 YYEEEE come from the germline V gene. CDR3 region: CASSLTGVPGNTIYF. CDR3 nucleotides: TGTGCCAGCAGCTTAACAGGGGTTCCTGGAAACACCATATATTTT. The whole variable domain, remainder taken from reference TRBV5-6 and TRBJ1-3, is DAGVTQSPTHLIKTRGQQVTLRCSPKSGHDTVSWYQQALGQGPQFIFQYYEEEERQRGNFPDRFSGHQFPNYSSELNVNALLLGDSALYLCASSLTGVPGNTIYFGEGSWLTVV.

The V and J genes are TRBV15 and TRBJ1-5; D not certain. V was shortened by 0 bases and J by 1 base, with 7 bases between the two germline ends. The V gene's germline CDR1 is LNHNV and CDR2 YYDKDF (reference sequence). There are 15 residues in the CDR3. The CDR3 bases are TGTGCCACCAGCAGAGATCAGAAAAGCAATCAGCCCCAGCATTTT. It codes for CATSRDQKSNQPQHF.

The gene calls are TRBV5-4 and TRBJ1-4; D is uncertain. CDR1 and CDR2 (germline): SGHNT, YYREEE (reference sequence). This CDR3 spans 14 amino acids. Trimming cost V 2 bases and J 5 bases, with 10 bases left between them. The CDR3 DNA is TGTGCCAGCAGCTTTGAACAGTCGAATGAAAAACTGTTTTTT. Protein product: CASSFEQSNEKLFF.

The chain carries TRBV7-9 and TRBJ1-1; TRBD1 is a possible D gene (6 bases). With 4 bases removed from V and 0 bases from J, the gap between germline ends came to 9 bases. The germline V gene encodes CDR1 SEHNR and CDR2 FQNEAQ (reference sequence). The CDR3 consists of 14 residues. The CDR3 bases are TGTGCCAGCAGCTCGGGACATCTGAACACTGAAGCTTTCTTT. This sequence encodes CASSSGHLNTEAFF.

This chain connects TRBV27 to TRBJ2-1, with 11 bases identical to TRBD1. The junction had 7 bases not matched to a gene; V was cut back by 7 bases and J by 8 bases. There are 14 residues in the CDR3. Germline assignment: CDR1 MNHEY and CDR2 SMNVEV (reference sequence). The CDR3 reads CASKMGQGGYEQFF. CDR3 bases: TGTGCCAGCAAGATGGGACAGGGGGGATATGAGCAGTTCTTC.

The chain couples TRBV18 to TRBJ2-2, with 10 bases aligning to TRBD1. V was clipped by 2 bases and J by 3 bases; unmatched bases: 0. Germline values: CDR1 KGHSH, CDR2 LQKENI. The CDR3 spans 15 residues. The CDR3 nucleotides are TGTGCCAGCTCACCAGGGACAGGGGACACCGGGGAGCTGTTTTTT. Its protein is CASSPGTGDTGELFF.